The table lists the clone carrying this TCR beta chain with a count of one. The sample belongs to a study of control samples from healthy donors and cancer patients. Some clones are missing from TCRdb's copy, which holds only in-frame ones; the method was immunoSEQ multiplex PCR. This sample has more than 150,000 clones; about 90% occur once, and the top ten carry less than 0.75%. The ends were cut back, 6 bases at V and 10 bases at J, with 10 bases in the middle. Germline V lookup: CDR1 MNHEY, CDR2 SVGEGT. This CDR3 is 11 amino acids long. This receptor was identified in a woman in her 30s in good health. Sequenced: blood. The chain links TRBV6-2 or TRBV6-3 to TRBJ2-1; D not certain. CDR3 sequence (DNA): TGTGCCAGCAGCCGCGGAAGAGAGCAGTTCTTC. Protein sequence: CASSRGREQFF.